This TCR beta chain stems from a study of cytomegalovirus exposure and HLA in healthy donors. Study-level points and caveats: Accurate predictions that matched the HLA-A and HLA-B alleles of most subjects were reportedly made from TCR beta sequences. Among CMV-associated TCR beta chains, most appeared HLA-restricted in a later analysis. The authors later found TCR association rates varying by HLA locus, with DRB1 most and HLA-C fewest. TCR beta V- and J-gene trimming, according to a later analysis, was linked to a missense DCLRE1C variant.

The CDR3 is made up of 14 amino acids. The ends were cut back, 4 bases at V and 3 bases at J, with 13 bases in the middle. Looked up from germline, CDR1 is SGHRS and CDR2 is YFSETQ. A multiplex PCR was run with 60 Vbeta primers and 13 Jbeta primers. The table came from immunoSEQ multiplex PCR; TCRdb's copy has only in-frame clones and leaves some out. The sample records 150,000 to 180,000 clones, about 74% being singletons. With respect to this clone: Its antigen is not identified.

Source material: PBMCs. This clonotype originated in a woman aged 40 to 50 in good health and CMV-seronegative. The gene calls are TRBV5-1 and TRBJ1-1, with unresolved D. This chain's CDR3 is CASSRGITDTEAFF. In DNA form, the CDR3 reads TGCGCCAGCAGCCGGGGAATTACTGACACTGAAGCTTTCTTT.